This T cell receptor (beta chain) came from a study of T-cell reconstitution after alpha-beta-depleted transplantation in children. The CDR3 is made up of 16 amino acids. V shed 1 base and J 3 bases; nucleotides not matched to a gene: 9. Germline CDR1 and CDR2: MGHRA and YSYEKL. The TCRbeta library incorporated unique molecular identifiers. TCRdb fed the PCR reads into MiXCR, producing one record per CDR3 protein. Of fewer than 550,000 distinct CDR3 sequences listed, about a sixth were seen once; the top ten hold less than 30%. V and J are TRBV4-1 and TRBJ2-7, with 7 bases fitting TRBD2. The receptor was isolated from a boy younger than two who had a stem cell transplant for Wiskott-Aldrich syndrome, so the T cells may come from the graft donor. The material was PBMCs, mostly from graft donor cells, obtained 360 days after TCRalphabeta/CD19-depleted stem cell transplant. The CDR3 sequence: CASSQGWGGGLYEQYF. In DNA, the CDR3 is TGCGCCAGCAGCCAAGGATGGGGGGGAGGCCTCTACGAGCAGTACTTC.